This TCR beta chain was retrieved from a study of CD8+CD57+ T cells in acquired aplastic anemia (dated by TCRdb to 2017 to 2018). Study-level background: Extracted DNA from sorted CD4+ and CD8+ cells averaged approximately 3 ug, ranging from roughly 0.17 to 27.4 ug. CD8+CD57+ expansion was defined as frequency above the mean frequency observed in healthy subjects.

As concerns this clonotype: The target of this receptor is not known. No much larger clone is present one base from it, and per-base qualities are unavailable.

The CDR3 goes from the cysteine to the phenylalanine over 17 residues. Just the 51-base CDR3 DNA is kept, in frame starting at base 1. V and J are trimmed by 5 bases and 4 bases, and the gene matches miss 14 bases of the junction. CDR1 and CDR2 are read off the germline V gene (reference sequence) as MNHEY and SMNVEV. Profiling of TCR beta VDJ combinations and CDR3 sequences used genomic DNA as the template. An Illumina HiSeq 2000 was the platform used for TCR repertoire sequencing. Concerning the study's data processing: TRBV/TRBJ rearrangement plots, CDR3 size and DJ length profiles, and Simpson's diversity index were used to assess repertoires. Whichever DNA sequence was most abundant in the deep sequencing data was defined as the immunodominant clone. CDR3 amino acid sequences were screened for sharing across subjects and were compared with published repertoires and the VDJdb database. TCRdb trimmed the raw reads at Q25, called clones with MiXCR and kept productive beta chains. Rows are combined by CDR3 protein, so each entry shows the most common genes and DNA. Here the V and J calls rest on TCRdb's processing, not on the authors' analysis. The sample table lists 150,000 to 200,000 distinct CDR3 sequences, about half of them with a count of one. The leading ten clones occupy about 1.8% of the sample.

Patients chosen for sequencing had shown expansion of CD8+CD57+ cells by flow cytometry. Every patient had severe acquired aplastic anemia, diagnosed using the International Study of Aplastic Anemia and Agranulocytosis and Camitta criteria. No patient had received any therapy when blood was sampled. In the study, sorted CD4+ and CD8+ blood T cells from patients with severe aplastic anemia and from healthy subjects underwent deep sequencing of TCR repertoires. Patients were enrolled in the USA under clinicaltrials.gov protocols 00001620, 01623167, 00001397, 00071045, 00081523 and 00961064. Ficoll-Paque density gradient centrifugation was used to isolate peripheral blood mononuclear cells. Before DNA was extracted, CD4+ and CD8+ T cells were sorted using either FACS or magnetic beads. General findings and caveats noted by the study authors: Patients and healthy controls showed no significant difference in CD8+ Simpson's diversity (P=0.060). Although roughly 29 CD8+ CDR3 sequences were shared by patients and controls, these sequences appeared highly expressed in patients and within the immunodominant clones of patients.

The sequence was collected from a human donor with aplastic anemia. Material for sequencing was sorted CD4+, CD8+, or CD8+CD57+ T cells (not recorded which) from PBMCs. The receptor chain draws on TRBV27 and TRBJ1-5; 7 central bases correspond to TRBD1. In nucleotide form, the sequence is TGTGCCAGCAGTCCCGCGCTGACAGGGCGAAGGAATCAGCCCCAGCATTTT. Translated, this is CASSPALTGRRNQPQHF.